The text below deals with one TCR beta chain. This CDR3 is built from 15 residues. V shed 4 bases and J shed 1 base, with 10 bases lying between them. Germline V gene lookup returns CDR1 SEHNR and CDR2 FQNEAQ (reference sequence). The sample belongs to a study of shared clonotypes between healthy human individuals. CD8 cells regarded as naive lacked CD45RO, were positively chosen for CCR7, and omitted terminally differentiated effector memory CD45RA+ cells. Here immunoSEQ multiplex PCR was the method, and the copy in TCRdb shows in-frame clones only, minus some. This table has hundreds of thousands of clones, 85% to 95% appearing once.

The chain joins TRBV7-9 to TRBJ2-2, with no clear D. This TCR was sampled from a man aged 30 to 39 in good health. Sequencing used naive CD8+ T cells sorted from blood. The CDR3 nucleotides read TGTGCCAGCAGCTCGGCGTCTCTGAACACCGGGGAGCTGTTTTTT. Amino acid sequence: CASSSASLNTGELFF. The entire variable domain, with the rest obtained from reference TRBV7-9 and TRBJ2-2, is as follows: DTGVSQNPRHKITKRGQNVTFRCDPISEHNRLYWYRQTLGQGPEFLTYFQNEAQLEKSRLLSDRFSAERPKGSFSTLEIQRTEQGDSAMYLCASSSASLNTGELFFGEGSRLTVL.